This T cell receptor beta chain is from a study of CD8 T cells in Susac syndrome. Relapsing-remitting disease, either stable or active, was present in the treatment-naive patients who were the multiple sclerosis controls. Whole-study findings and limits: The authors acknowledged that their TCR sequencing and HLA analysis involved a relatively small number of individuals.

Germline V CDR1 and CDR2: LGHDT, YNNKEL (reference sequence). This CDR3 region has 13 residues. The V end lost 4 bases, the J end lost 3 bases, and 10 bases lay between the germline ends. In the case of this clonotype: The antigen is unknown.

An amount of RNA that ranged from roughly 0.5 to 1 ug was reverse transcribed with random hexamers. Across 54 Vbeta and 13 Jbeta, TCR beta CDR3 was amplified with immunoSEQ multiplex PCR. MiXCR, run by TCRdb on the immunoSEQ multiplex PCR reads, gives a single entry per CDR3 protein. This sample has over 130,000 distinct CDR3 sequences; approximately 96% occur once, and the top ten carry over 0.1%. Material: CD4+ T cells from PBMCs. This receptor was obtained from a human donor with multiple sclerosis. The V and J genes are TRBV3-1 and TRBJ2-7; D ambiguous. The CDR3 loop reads CASSPGGNYEQYF. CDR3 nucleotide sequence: TGTGCCAGCAGCCCCGGTGGGAACTACGAGCAGTACTTC.